This T cell receptor (beta chain) was observed in a study of CD8 T cells in Susac syndrome. General observations from the study: The CD4+ T cell repertoires in Susac syndrome were not clonally expanded.

The RNA, about 0.45 to 1 ug, was put through reverse transcription using random hexamers. Amplification of the TCR beta CDR3 was carried out by immunoSEQ multiplex PCR, which spanned a total of 54 Vbeta and 13 Jbeta segments. TCRdb reprocessed the immunoSEQ multiplex PCR reads with MiXCR, giving one entry per CDR3 protein. This table holds around 190,000 distinct CDR3 sequences, roughly 92% found once. With respect to this clonotype: No antigen is known for it.

This CDR3 is 12 amino acids long. The germline V gene has CDR1 SNHLY and CDR2 FYNNEI. Trimming left V 4 bases short and J 6 bases short, with 7 bases between. The sequence was collected from a human donor with Susac syndrome. The chain recombines TRBV2 with TRBJ2-1, with a possible D match to TRBD1 (5 bases). Sequencing input: CD4+ T cells from PBMCs. The CDR3 region has the DNA TGTGCCAGCAGTGCCCAGGGCAATGAGCAGTTCTTC. Encoded protein: CASSAQGNEQFF.